The sequence of this TCR beta chain was determined in a study of sequential checkpoint blockade in melanoma. Germline values: CDR1 SGHDT, CDR2 YYEEEE. The V and J ends lost 4 bases and 4 bases, in that order; junction bases with no gene match: 4. The CDR3 length is 13 residues. Treatment: randomized to nivolumab then ipilimumab (arm A) or the reverse (arm B). No patient had prior DNA-damaging chemotherapy. This clone counts as medium-sized (0.01 to 0.1%). Only in-frame clones appear in the TCRdb table, and some are missing; sequencing was by immunoSEQ multiplex PCR. The table includes roughly 13,000 clones, 52% detected once.

The sequence was obtained from a human donor with melanoma. Sequenced material: CD8+ T cells sorted from blood (inferred from file names), taken from a patient given nivolumab and ipilimumab in sequence. This sequence joins TRBV5-6 and TRBJ1-2, with 7 bases lining up with TRBD1. In nucleotides, the CDR3 is TGTGCCAGCAGCCCAGGGACAGTCTATGGCTACACCTTC. As protein: CASSPGTVYGYTF.